This paragraph reports one T cell receptor beta chain. Its antigen is not identified. The data originate from a study of early T cells in non-severe SARS-CoV-2 infection. Study information: Sequencing was performed on bulk RNA from unsorted whole blood, leaving chains unpaired.

Unique molecular identifiers were added to individual cDNA molecules. TCRdb reanalysed the 5' RACE reads using MiXCR and keeps one entry per CDR3 protein. The table lists around 61,000 distinct CDR3 sequences, over 13% of them singletons. The CDR3 length is 13 residues. Trimming left V 3 bases short and J 4 bases short, with 9 bases between. The germline V gene encodes CDR1 SEHNR and CDR2 FQNEAQ (reference sequence). Study observations and caveats: Private and CD4 specificities were missed by VDJdb matching, skewed to anti-spike CD8.

The chain couples TRBV7-9 to TRBJ1-2; D is perhaps TRBD1 (6 bases). This clonotype was obtained from an adult who was a healthcare worker with PCR-confirmed SARS-CoV-2 infection or an uninfected control (not recorded which). The sequenced sample was whole blood, obtained at baseline. CDR3 residues: CASSFGTSYGYTF. The CDR3 DNA follows: TGTGCCAGCAGCTTTGGGACATCCTATGGCTACACCTTC.